This T cell receptor (beta chain) was captured in a study of patients and donors after allogeneic stem cell transplantation. TCRdb ran MiXCR on the RT-PCR reads and lists one entry per CDR3 protein. The table includes roughly 880,000 distinct CDR3 sequences, more than 15% detected once. The CDR3 length is 15 residues. V shed 8 bases and J shed 4 bases, with 20 bases lying between them. Germline loops: CDR1 MNHEY, CDR2 SVGEGT. This clonotype was obtained from a human donor who was either an allogeneic HSCT recipient or a stem cell or donor lymphocyte infusion donor (not recorded which). It is not recorded whose cells these are; they may come from a transplant donor. The rearrangement uses TRBV6-2 or TRBV6-3 and TRBJ2-5; D remains ambiguous. Source material: blood, either unsorted or a sorted T cell fraction (not recorded which). The CDR3 is CASRPRIVSGETQYF. CDR3 nucleotide sequence: TGTGCCAGCCGCCCCCGGATCGTATCGGGAGAGACCCAGTACTTC.